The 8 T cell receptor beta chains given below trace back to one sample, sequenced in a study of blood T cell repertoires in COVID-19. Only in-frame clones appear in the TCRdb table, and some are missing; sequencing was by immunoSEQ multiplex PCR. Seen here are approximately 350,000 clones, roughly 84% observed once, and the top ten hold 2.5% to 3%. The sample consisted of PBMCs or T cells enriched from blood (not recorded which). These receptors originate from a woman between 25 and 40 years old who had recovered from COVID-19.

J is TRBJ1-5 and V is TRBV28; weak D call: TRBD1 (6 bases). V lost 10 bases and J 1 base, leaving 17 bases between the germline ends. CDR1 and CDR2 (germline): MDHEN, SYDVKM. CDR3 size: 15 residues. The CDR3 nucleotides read TGTGCCACCCAACGGGGGGCGTTAAGCAATCAGCCCCAGCATTTT. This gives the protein CATQRGALSNQPQHF.

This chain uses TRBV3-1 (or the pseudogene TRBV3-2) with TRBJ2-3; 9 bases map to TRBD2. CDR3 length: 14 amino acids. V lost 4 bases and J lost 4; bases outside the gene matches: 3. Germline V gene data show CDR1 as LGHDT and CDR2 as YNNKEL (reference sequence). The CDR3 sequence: CASSPSGTSDTQYF. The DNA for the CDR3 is TGTGCCAGCAGCCCTAGCGGGACCTCAGATACGCAGTATTTT.

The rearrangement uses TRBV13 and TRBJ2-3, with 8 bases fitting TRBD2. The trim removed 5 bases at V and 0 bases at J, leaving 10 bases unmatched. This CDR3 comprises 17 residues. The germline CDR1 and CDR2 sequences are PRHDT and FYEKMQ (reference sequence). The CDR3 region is CASSPPGLGGSTDTQYF. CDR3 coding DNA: TGTGCCAGCAGCCCCCCGGGACTAGGGGGTAGCACAGATACGCAGTATTTT.

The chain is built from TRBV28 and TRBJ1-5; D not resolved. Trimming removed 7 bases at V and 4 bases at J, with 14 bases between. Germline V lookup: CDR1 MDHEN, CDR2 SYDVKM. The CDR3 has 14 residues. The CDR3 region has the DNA TGTGCCAGCACCGGAAACGGGAGAAATCAGCCCCAGCATTTT. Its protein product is CASTGNGRNQPQHF. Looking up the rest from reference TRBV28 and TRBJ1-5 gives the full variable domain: DVKVTQSSRYLVKRTGEKVFLECVQDMDHENMFWYRQDPGLGLRLIYFSYDVKMKEKGDIPEGYSVSREKKERFSLILESASTNQTSMYLCASTGNGRNQPQHFGDGTRLSIL.

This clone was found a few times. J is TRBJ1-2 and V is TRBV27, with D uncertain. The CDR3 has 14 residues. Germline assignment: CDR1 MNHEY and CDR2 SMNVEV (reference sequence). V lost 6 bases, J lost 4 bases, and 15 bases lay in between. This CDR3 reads CASSQRSGLYGYTF. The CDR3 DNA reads TGTGCCAGCAGCCAAAGATCGGGTCTCTATGGCTACACCTTC.

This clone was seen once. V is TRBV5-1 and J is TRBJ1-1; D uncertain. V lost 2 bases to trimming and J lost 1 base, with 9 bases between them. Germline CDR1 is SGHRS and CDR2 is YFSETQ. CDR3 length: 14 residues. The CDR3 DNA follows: TGCGCCAGCAGCTTTGAAACACCGAACACTGAAGCTTTCTTT. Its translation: CASSFETPNTEAFF.

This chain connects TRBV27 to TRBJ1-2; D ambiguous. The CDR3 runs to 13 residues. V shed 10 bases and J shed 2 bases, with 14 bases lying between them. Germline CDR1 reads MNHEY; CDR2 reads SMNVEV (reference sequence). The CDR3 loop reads CATAPAGNYGYTF. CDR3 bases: TGTGCCACTGCGCCGGCGGGAAACTATGGCTACACCTTC.

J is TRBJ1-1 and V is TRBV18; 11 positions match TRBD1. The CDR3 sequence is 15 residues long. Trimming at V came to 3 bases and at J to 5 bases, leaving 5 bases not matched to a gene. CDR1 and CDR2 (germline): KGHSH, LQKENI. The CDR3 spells CASSPRDRGSTEAFF. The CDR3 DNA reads TGTGCCAGCTCACCTCGGGACAGGGGGAGTACTGAAGCTTTCTTT.